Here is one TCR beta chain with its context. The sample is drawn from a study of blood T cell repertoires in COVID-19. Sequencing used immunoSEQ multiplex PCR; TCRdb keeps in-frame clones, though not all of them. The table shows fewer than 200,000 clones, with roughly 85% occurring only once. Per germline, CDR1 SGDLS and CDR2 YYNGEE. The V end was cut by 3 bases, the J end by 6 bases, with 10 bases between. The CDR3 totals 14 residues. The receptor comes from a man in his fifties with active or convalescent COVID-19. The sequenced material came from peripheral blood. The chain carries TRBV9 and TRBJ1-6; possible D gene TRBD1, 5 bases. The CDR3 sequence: CASSDSGVNSPLHF. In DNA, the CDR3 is TGTGCCAGCAGCGATTCGGGGGTTAATTCACCCCTCCACTTT.